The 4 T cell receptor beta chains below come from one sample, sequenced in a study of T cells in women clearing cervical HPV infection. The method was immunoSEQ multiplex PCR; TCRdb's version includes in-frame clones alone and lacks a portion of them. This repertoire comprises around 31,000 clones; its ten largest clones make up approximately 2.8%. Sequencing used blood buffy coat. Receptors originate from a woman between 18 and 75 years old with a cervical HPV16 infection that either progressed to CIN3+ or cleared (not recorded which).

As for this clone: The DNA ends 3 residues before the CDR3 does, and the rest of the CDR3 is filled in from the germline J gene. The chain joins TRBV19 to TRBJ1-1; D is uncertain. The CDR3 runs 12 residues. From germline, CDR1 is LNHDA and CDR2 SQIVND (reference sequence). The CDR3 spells CARALTARVAFF. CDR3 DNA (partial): TGTGCCAGAGCCCTCACTGCGCGGGTT.

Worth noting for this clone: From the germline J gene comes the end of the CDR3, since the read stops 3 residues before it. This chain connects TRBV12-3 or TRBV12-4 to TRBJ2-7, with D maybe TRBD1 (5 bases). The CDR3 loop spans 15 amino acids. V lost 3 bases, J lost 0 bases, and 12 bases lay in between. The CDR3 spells CASSFDSTSSYEQYF. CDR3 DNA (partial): TGTGCCAGCAGTTTCGACAGTACCTCCTCCTACGAG.

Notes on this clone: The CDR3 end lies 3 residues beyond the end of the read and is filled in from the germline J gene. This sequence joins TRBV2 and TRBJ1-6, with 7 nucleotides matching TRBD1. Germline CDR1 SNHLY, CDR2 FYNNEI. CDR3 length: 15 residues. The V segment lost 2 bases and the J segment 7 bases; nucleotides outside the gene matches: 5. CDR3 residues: CASSESAGGNSPLHF. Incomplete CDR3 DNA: TGTGCCAGCAGTGAAAGTGCAGGGGGGAATTCACCC.

The CDR3 loop reads CSASRQMKFNEQFF. The CDR3 bases that were read are TGCAGTGCTAGCAGGCAGATGAAATTCAATGAG. The V gene is TRBV20-1, the J gene TRBJ2-1; D is unclear. The read terminates 3 residues before the CDR3 end, so the remaining end is supplied by the germline J gene. V was clipped by 3 bases and J by 6 bases, with 15 bases between them. The CDR3 consists of 14 residues. Germline CDR1 is DFQATT and CDR2 is SNEGSKA (reference sequence).